This is a list of T cell receptor beta chains from one sample in a study of blood T cell repertoires in COVID-19. Sequencing used immunoSEQ multiplex PCR; TCRdb keeps in-frame clones, though not all of them. The table shows hundreds of thousands of clones, with 85% occurring only once. The sequencing input was peripheral blood. The source of these receptors is a woman between 18 and 29 years old with acute or convalescent COVID-19. CDR3s include the opening cysteine and the closing phenylalanine or tryptophan. Each record gives: CDR3 DNA, CDR3 protein, V gene, clone size, J gene, D gene. D genes are given only for firm matches. Only some rows state a clone size, as once, few, many or a class for expanded clones.

cdr3_nt: TGCGCCAGCAGCTTGGGTGCGGGAGTGGGCACAGATACGCAGTATTTT
cdr3_aa: CASSLGAGVGTDTQYF
v_call: TRBV5-1
clone_size: .
j_call: TRBJ2-3
d_call: TRBD2

cdr3_nt: TGTGCCAGCAGCGGAACTAGGGATGAGCAGTTCTTC
cdr3_aa: CASSGTRDEQFF
v_call: TRBV9
clone_size: .
j_call: TRBJ2-1
d_call: .

cdr3_nt: TGTGCCAGTAGGACCTTCAGGGGCTCCGGGGCCAACGTCCTGACTTTC
cdr3_aa: CASRTFRGSGANVLTF
v_call: TRBV19
clone_size: .
j_call: TRBJ2-6
d_call: .

cdr3_nt: TGCGCCAGCTTTTACCGACAGGGGAGCACAGATACGCAGTATTTT
cdr3_aa: CASFYRQGSTDTQYF
v_call: TRBV5-1
clone_size: .
j_call: TRBJ2-3
d_call: TRBD1

cdr3_nt: TGTGCCAGCAGCCAAGGGTACGGTTTGACCTACGAGCAGTACTTC
cdr3_aa: CASSQGYGLTYEQYF
v_call: TRBV14
clone_size: .
j_call: TRBJ2-7
d_call: .

cdr3_nt: TGCGCCAGCAGCTTGGAGAGTCTAGCGGGTTACAATGAGCAGTTCTTC
cdr3_aa: CASSLESLAGYNEQFF
v_call: TRBV5-1
clone_size: .
j_call: TRBJ2-1
d_call: TRBD2

cdr3_nt: TGCAGCGTTGAATCTGAGGAAAAACTGTTTTTT
cdr3_aa: CSVESEEKLFF
v_call: TRBV29-1
clone_size: .
j_call: TRBJ1-4
d_call: .

cdr3_nt: TGTGCCAGCAGGGACAGGGAACTGGGTGAGCAGTTCTTC
cdr3_aa: CASRDRELGEQFF
v_call: TRBV12-3/TRBV12-4
clone_size: .
j_call: TRBJ2-1
d_call: TRBD1

cdr3_nt: TGTGCCAGCAGCTTGGCGGGACACCTCTACGAGCAGTACTTC
cdr3_aa: CASSLAGHLYEQYF
v_call: TRBV5-8
clone_size: .
j_call: TRBJ2-7
d_call: .

cdr3_nt: TGTGCCAGCAGTCGGACAGGAGAAGCTTTCTTT
cdr3_aa: CASSRTGEAFF
v_call: TRBV3-1/TRBV3-2
clone_size: .
j_call: TRBJ1-1
d_call: TRBD1

cdr3_nt: TGTGCCAGCAGCTTGGGGGGACAGAACACTGAAGCTTTCTTT
cdr3_aa: CASSLGGQNTEAFF
v_call: TRBV5-5
clone_size: .
j_call: TRBJ1-1
d_call: .

cdr3_nt: TGCGCCAGCAGCTTGGGGGACATAAACACAGATACGCAGTATTTT
cdr3_aa: CASSLGDINTDTQYF
v_call: TRBV5-1
clone_size: once
j_call: TRBJ2-3
d_call: .

cdr3_nt: TGCGCCATCCCCCATATCAAAACAGGGAGAGGCAACACCATATATTTT
cdr3_aa: CAIPHIKTGRGNTIYF
v_call: TRBV23-1
clone_size: .
j_call: TRBJ1-3
d_call: .

cdr3_nt: TGTGCCAGCAGTTTCCGATACGGGGACAGAGAGACCCAGTACTTC
cdr3_aa: CASSFRYGDRETQYF
v_call: TRBV27
clone_size: .
j_call: TRBJ2-5
d_call: TRBD1

cdr3_nt: TGTGCCAGCAGCCTTAGCGGGAGGGCCGGGTATACGCAGTATTTT
cdr3_aa: CASSLSGRAGYTQYF
v_call: TRBV3-1/TRBV3-2
clone_size: .
j_call: TRBJ2-3
d_call: TRBD2

cdr3_nt: TGCGCCAGCAGCTTGGGAGGGGGCGCGGGAGAGACCCAGTACTTC
cdr3_aa: CASSLGGGAGETQYF
v_call: TRBV5-1
clone_size: .
j_call: TRBJ2-5
d_call: TRBD1